Listed below are T cell receptor beta chains from one sample, sequenced in a study of cytomegalovirus exposure and HLA in healthy donors. The protocol was immunoSEQ multiplex PCR, while the TCRdb copy is restricted to in-frame clones and leaves out a portion. The sample includes tens of thousands of clones, 76% of them seen just once. Material for sequencing was PBMCs. The receptors here all came from a woman in her thirties in good health and CMV-seropositive. The conserved cysteine and the conserved F or W are not part of the CDR3 here. The D gene is left open where the match is weak. Only some rows state a clone size, as once, few, many or a class for expanded clones.

size: -
V: TRBV28
D: TRBD1
CDR3: ASSSGDRGGEQY

size: -
V: TRBV5-1
D: -
CDR3: ASSSTGREQY

size: few
V: TRBV7-9
D: -
CDR3: ASSSVDYYNEQF

size: -
V: TRBV7-3
D: -
CDR3: ASSFNPDKLTCPYEQY

size: -
V: TRBV28
D: TRBD2
CDR3: ASSLGLAGDTDTQY

size: -
V: TRBV5-6
D: TRBD2
CDR3: ASSLAGRRLAGSTQY

size: -
V: TRBV5-1
D: -
CDR3: ASSREFSYNEQF

size: -
V: TRBV7-3
D: -
CDR3: ASSSDRGETQY

size: -
V: TRBV5-1
D: TRBD2
CDR3: ASSLGSGGQETQY

size: -
V: TRBV27
D: -
CDR3: ASSSRMRGNTEAF

size: -
V: TRBV6-5
D: TRBD1
CDR3: ASSYGTGPRRYT

size: -
V: TRBV14
D: -
CDR3: ASSQEPGQTNEKLF

size: -
V: TRBV4-1
D: TRBD1
CDR3: ASSQGQTGGEEKLF

size: -
V: TRBV6-5
D: -
CDR3: ASRPDSYSTAGYT

size: -
V: TRBV18
D: TRBD2
CDR3: ASSPGLAGVGTDTQY

size: -
V: TRBV5-4
D: TRBD2
CDR3: ASSLGGRSAGYNEQF

size: -
V: TRBV19
D: TRBD2
CDR3: ASSVGLAGGSYNEQF

size: -
V: TRBV4-2
D: TRBD1
CDR3: ASSQVTGGNEQY

size: -
V: TRBV6-5
D: -
CDR3: ASSYWTGSGEAF

size: -
V: TRBV6-4
D: TRBD2
CDR3: ASSDPPSGNWDEQF

size: -
V: TRBV5-1
D: TRBD2
CDR3: ASSTPGLANEQF

size: once
V: TRBV6-6
D: -
CDR3: ASGLGGNGYEQY

size: -
V: TRBV5-1
D: TRBD1
CDR3: ASSPGTGSNQPQH

size: -
V: TRBV19
D: TRBD1
CDR3: ASGQRQGARPQH

size: few
V: TRBV6-1
D: TRBD1
CDR3: ASSVQGARGYT

size: -
V: TRBV20-1
D: -
CDR3: SARDGRGQY

size: -
V: TRBV2
D: TRBD1
CDR3: ASSDLTGSNSPLH

size: -
V: TRBV7-7
D: -
CDR3: ASSSKRDRKETQY

size: few
V: TRBV13
D: TRBD1
CDR3: ASSSSRGTDTQY

size: once
V: TRBV7-9
D: TRBD2
CDR3: ASSWTSASSYNEQF

size: -
V: TRBV11-2
D: TRBD2
CDR3: ASSPPAGGRGTQY

size: -
V: TRBV5-1
D: TRBD1
CDR3: ASSLLTGGGTEAF

size: -
V: TRBV19
D: -
CDR3: ASSPKNTYSNQPQH

size: -
V: TRBV7-9
D: TRBD1
CDR3: ASSDGTGENYGYT

size: once
V: TRBV7-2
D: TRBD2
CDR3: ASSLEVAGASTDTQY

size: -
V: TRBV5-1
D: -
CDR3: ASRVSQSDTEAF

size: -
V: TRBV11-2
D: TRBD1
CDR3: ASSLGDRKNTEAF

size: -
V: TRBV12-5
D: TRBD2
CDR3: ASARGGGTDTQY

size: once
V: TRBV29-1
D: TRBD1
CDR3: SVTGGGGETQY

size: -
V: TRBV12-5
D: -
CDR3: ASGSGTPRGQPQH

size: -
V: TRBV6-5
D: -
CDR3: ASSYTPPQGIEKLF

size: -
V: TRBV7-3
D: -
CDR3: ASSLQAGTTGELF

size: -
V: TRBV14
D: -
CDR3: ASSQEGGRSRGSVRNTEAF

size: -
V: TRBV28
D: TRBD1
CDR3: ASSLRYPTGANEKLF

size: few
V: TRBV5-5
D: -
CDR3: ASSSPGGTNTEAF

size: -
V: TRBV7-4
D: -
CDR3: ASSLVIRGNYGYT

size: -
V: TRBV7-2
D: -
CDR3: ASSLSGTYTGELF

size: -
V: TRBV2
D: TRBD1
CDR3: ASPTGGEGYT

size: -
V: TRBV5-1
D: TRBD2
CDR3: ASSLADVLAGGNEQF